Below are 19 T cell receptor beta chains sequenced from a single sample in a study of cytomegalovirus exposure and HLA in healthy donors (dated by TCRdb to between 2016 and 2019). The library was built by means of the immunoSEQ multiplex PCR assay. For the multiplex PCR, a mixture combining 60 forward primers for TCR Vbeta segments and 13 reverse primers for TCR Jbeta segments was used. TCRdb carries this immuneACCESS record with in-frame sequences only. Its versions omit some clonotypes, under half of them owing to an unresolved V gene in the studies checked, with the rest unexplained. This sample lists around 190,000 clones; less than 80% were detected once. The leading ten clones occupy approximately 4.7% of the sample. Sequenced sample: PBMCs. Receptors originate from a woman in her twenties or thirties in good health and CMV-seropositive.

The chain is built from TRBV11-2 and TRBJ2-1; 9 nucleotides agree with TRBD2. V trimming: 4 bases; J trimming: 14 bases; junction bases outside the gene matches: 18. Germline CDR1 and CDR2: SGHAT and FQNNGV. CDR3 length: 16 residues. CDR3 region: CASSSGLAQYTAEEFF. In DNA form, the CDR3 reads TGTGCCAGCAGCTCCGGACTAGCGCAATACACTGCCGAGGAGTTCTTC.

The chain links TRBV7-6 to TRBJ2-7; D might be TRBD2 (6 bases). This CDR3 has 16 amino acids. Germline lookup yields CDR1 SGHVS and CDR2 FNYEAQ. V shed 1 base and J shed 2 bases, with 15 bases lying between them. CDR3 region: CASSLGPTGLTYEQYF. The CDR3 nucleotides read TGTGCCAGCAGCTTAGGGCCTACGGGACTGACCTACGAGCAGTACTTC. Drawing the rest from reference TRBV7-6 and TRBJ2-7, the complete variable domain is GAGVSQSPRYKVTKRGQDVALRCDPISGHVSLYWYRQALGQGPEFLTYFNYEAQQDKSGLPNDRFSAERPEGSISTLTIQRTEQRDSAMYRCASSLGPTGLTYEQYFGPGTRLTVT.

About this clone itself: A junction end diverges from the germline sequence, so it may reflect a read error. The chain couples TRBV7-2 to TRBJ2-7; 11 bases are shared with TRBD2. Per germline, CDR1 SGHTA and CDR2 FQGNSA. The CDR3 sequence is 17 residues long. The CDR3 DNA reads TGTGCCAGCAGCTTAGCGTCGGTAGCGGGGGGGTTCCACGAGCAGTGCTTC. It is translated as CASSLASVAGGFHEQCF.

The rearrangement links TRBV29-1 to TRBJ2-3; the match to TRBD2 covers 11 bases. This CDR3 spans 15 amino acids. CDR1 and CDR2 from the germline V gene are SQVTM and ANQGSEA. The trim removed 8 bases at V and 3 bases at J, leaving 10 bases unmatched. The CDR3 sequence is CSLFELAGETDTQYF. DNA for the CDR3: TGCAGCCTCTTCGAACTAGCGGGAGAGACAGATACGCAGTATTTT.

V gene TRBV5-5 combines with J gene TRBJ2-1; 8 nucleotides agree with TRBD1. With V trimmed by 3 bases and J by 4 bases, 9 bases remained unmatched. The CDR3 is 16 amino acids. Germline V gene lookup returns CDR1 SGHKS and CDR2 YYEKEE (reference sequence). DNA of the CDR3: TGTGCCAGCAGCTCAACGGGACAGGTTGATTACAATGAGCAGTTCTTC. Translation: CASSSTGQVDYNEQFF.

The V and J genes are TRBV2 and TRBJ2-7; 13 bases are a match to TRBD2. This CDR3 is built from 16 residues. Germline assignment: CDR1 SNHLY and CDR2 FYNNEI. V dropped 0 bases and J dropped 2; count of bases not matched to a gene: 1. The CDR3 DNA reads TGTGCCAGCAGTGAAGCCGGACTAGCGGGAGCCTACGAGCAGTACTTC. Amino acids: CASSEAGLAGAYEQYF.

V and J are TRBV19 and TRBJ2-7; the match to TRBD1 covers 10 bases. The CDR3 runs to 14 residues. The ends lost 5 bases at V and 6 bases at J; junction bases unmatched: 7. The V gene's germline CDR1 is LNHDA and CDR2 SQIVND (reference sequence). The CDR3 DNA sequence: TGTGCCAGTAGTCCACGGGACAGGGGTTCCGAGCAGTACTTC. The encoded protein is CASSPRDRGSEQYF.

Only one count was recorded for this clone. In DNA, the CDR3 is TGTGCCAGTCGGAGCGGGGGAAGTTTTCAGCCCCAGCATTTT. Protein sequence: CASRSGGSFQPQHF. The chain has TRBV19 and TRBJ1-5; weak D call: TRBD1 (5 bases). The CDR3 runs 14 residues. Deletions cut 8 bases from V and 6 bases from J, with 17 bases between. CDR1 and CDR2 from the germline V gene are LNHDA and SQIVND (reference sequence).

This sequence joins TRBV7-9 and TRBJ2-1, with 12 bases matching TRBD2. V lost 10 bases and J lost 4; bases outside the gene matches: 11. The CDR3 sequence is 16 residues long. Germline CDR1 is SEHNR and CDR2 is FQNEAQ (reference sequence). The CDR3 is CAIPPVGLAGYNEQFF. CDR3 coding DNA: TGTGCCATTCCCCCCGTTGGACTAGCGGGGTACAATGAGCAGTTCTTC.

The chain joins TRBV29-1 to TRBJ2-7, with D possibly TRBD1 on 6 matching bases. This CDR3 has 11 amino acids. Germline V gene data show CDR1 as SQVTM and CDR2 as ANQGSEA. Trimming stripped 6 bases from V and 3 bases from J, with 9 bases between. CDR3 amino acids: CSVQGIYEQYF. The CDR3 DNA reads as TGCAGCGTGCAGGGGATCTACGAGCAGTACTTC.

DNA of the CDR3: TGTGCCAGCAGTTTATATCCCACGGGCGGGGGGACTAGCACAGATACGCAGTATTTT. Amino acids: CASSLYPTGGGTSTDTQYF. The V gene is TRBV27, the J gene TRBJ2-3; TRBD2 matches 8 bases. V trimming: 1 base; J trimming: 0 bases; junction bases outside the gene matches: 12. The CDR3 extends over 19 amino acids. Germline V CDR1 and CDR2: MNHEY, SMNVEV (reference sequence).

This chain uses TRBV4-1 with TRBJ1-4; D possibly corresponds to TRBD1 (5 bases). Trimming left V 4 bases short and J 3 bases short, with 12 bases between. Germline lookup yields CDR1 MGHRA and CDR2 YSYEKL. This CDR3 spans 15 amino acids. This CDR3 is CASSPLVGPNEKLFF. In nucleotides, the CDR3 is TGCGCCAGCAGCCCCTTGGTGGGGCCTAATGAAAAACTGTTTTTT.

This clone was detected a few times. The chain employs TRBV2 and TRBJ2-1; TRBD1 matches 10 bases. There are 15 residues in the CDR3. Germline assignment: CDR1 SNHLY and CDR2 FYNNEI. The V gene end was trimmed by 10 bases and the J gene end by 0 bases; junction bases not matched to a gene: 6. DNA of the CDR3: TGTGCCACAAGACAGGGGGCAAACTCCTACAATGAGCAGTTCTTC. Its translation: CATRQGANSYNEQFF.

Here the CDR3 reads CASSVTQGNSPLHF. The CDR3 region has the DNA TGTGCCAGCAGCGTAACACAGGGGAATTCACCCCTCCACTTT. The chain is built from TRBV9 and TRBJ1-6; 7 nucleotides line up with TRBD1. The CDR3 loop spans 14 amino acids. The trim removed 1 base at V and 7 bases at J, leaving 2 bases unmatched. Germline-derived CDR1 and CDR2 are SGDLS and YYNGEE.

The rearrangement uses TRBV6-5 and TRBJ2-7; perhaps TRBD2 as D (6 bases). The CDR3 is 14 amino acids. Germline CDR1 and CDR2: MNHEY and SVGAGI. Deletions cut 8 bases from V and 3 bases from J, with 17 bases between. CDR3 sequence reads: CASGRVGGNYEQYF. In DNA form, the CDR3 reads TGTGCCAGCGGCCGTGTGGGAGGTAACTACGAGCAGTACTTC.

The V gene is TRBV15, the J gene TRBJ2-7; 10 nucleotides align to TRBD2. CDR1 is LNHNV, CDR2 YYDKDF, per germline (reference sequence). The length of the CDR3 is 20 residues. The junction had 20 bases not matched to a gene; V was cut back by 1 base and J by 5 bases. The DNA for the CDR3 is TGTGCCACCAGCAGAGTAGGGGTTGCTAGCGGGAGAGGGAAAGAAAACGAGCAGTACTTC. Encoded protein: CATSRVGVASGRGKENEQYF.

CDR3 loop: CASSQDRLAGGPVVGSEQYF. The CDR3 region has the DNA TGCGCCAGCAGCCAAGATAGACTAGCGGGAGGGCCGGTCGTGGGTAGCGAGCAGTACTTC. The chain couples TRBV4-1 to TRBJ2-7, with 14 bases lining up with TRBD2. The CDR3 totals 20 residues. J lost 6 bases, V lost 0 bases, and 16 bases had no gene match. The germline gives CDR1 MGHRA, CDR2 YSYEKL.

The chain recombines TRBV29-1 with TRBJ2-7; D gene ambiguous. The CDR3 totals 13 residues. V was shortened by 6 bases and J by 0 bases, with 12 bases between the two germline ends. From germline, CDR1 is SQVTM and CDR2 ANQGSEA. DNA for the CDR3: TGCAGCGTCCCCAACGCAGGCTCCTACGAGCAGTACTTC. Translation gives CSVPNAGSYEQYF.

V gene TRBV5-8 combines with J gene TRBJ1-1; possibly TRBD1 for D (5 bases). Trimming took 4 bases from V and 0 from J, leaving 10 bases between them. This CDR3 has 14 amino acids. Germline CDR1 is SGHTS and CDR2 is YDEGEE. The DNA for the CDR3 is TGTGCCAGCAGCAGGGGACTCATGAACACTGAAGCTTTCTTT. Amino acids: CASSRGLMNTEAFF.